These T cell receptor beta chains were read from a single sample in a study of blood T cell repertoires in COVID-19. Profiled with immunoSEQ multiplex PCR; TCRdb holds only in-frame clones, not every one. The data hold under 450,000 clones, with less than 90% observed a single time. The sequencing input was PBMCs or T cells enriched from blood (not recorded which). The source of these receptors is a woman in her twenties or thirties who had recovered from COVID-19. The CDR3 runs from the conserved cysteine through the conserved F or W. Each record gives: clone size, CDR3 length, J gene, V gene, D gene, CDR3 protein, CDR3 DNA. A D gene is named only where the DNA matches it firmly. Rows may omit the clone size; those that give it use once, few, many or a size class.

NA 11 TRBJ1-1 TRBV28 NA CASGLNTEAFF TGTGCCAGCGGACTAAACACTGAAGCTTTCTTT
once 14 TRBJ2-3 TRBV5-1 NA CASSLATPTDTQYF TGCGCCAGCAGCTTGGCTACCCCCACAGATACGCAGTATTTT
NA 18 TRBJ2-5 TRBV5-1 NA CASSPRLLSTGLGKTQYF TGCGCCAGCAGTCCCCGCCTCCTCTCTACAGGGTTGGGAAAGACCCAGTACTTC
few 16 TRBJ1-1 TRBV28 NA CASSLWVLEMNTEAFF TGTGCCAGCAGTTTATGGGTTCTGGAGATGAACACTGAAGCTTTCTTT
NA 13 TRBJ2-3 TRBV3-1/TRBV3-2 NA CASSQELADTQYF TGTGCCAGCAGCCAAGAACTGGCAGATACGCAGTATTTT
NA 14 TRBJ1-1 TRBV27 TRBD1 CASRTGASNTEAFF TGTGCCAGCAGGACAGGGGCAAGTAACACTGAAGCTTTCTTT
NA 12 TRBJ1-2 TRBV11-2 NA CASTQGDYGYTF TGTGCCAGCACCCAAGGGGACTATGGCTACACCTTC
NA 15 TRBJ2-3 TRBV14 TRBD2 CASSLVAGVTDTQYF TGTGCCAGCAGCCTGGTAGCGGGGGTGACAGATACGCAGTATTTT
NA 15 TRBJ2-7 TRBV6-1 TRBD1 CASSEFGTGSHEQYF TGTGCCAGCAGTGAGTTTGGGACAGGGAGCCACGAGCAGTACTTC
once 15 TRBJ1-1 TRBV25-1 NA CASSVGDFPGTEAFF TGTGCCAGCAGTGTCGGGGACTTCCCGGGGACTGAAGCTTTCTTT
once 17 TRBJ2-6 TRBV28 NA CASSWGDGRSGANVLTF TGTGCCAGCAGTTGGGGAGACGGAAGATCTGGGGCCAACGTCCTGACTTTC
NA 15 TRBJ1-3 TRBV6-5 NA CASSYSRGRGNTIYF TGTGCCAGCAGTTACTCGCGAGGGAGGGGAAACACCATATATTTT
once 13 TRBJ1-1 TRBV5-4 NA CASSEQQNTEAFF TGTGCCAGCAGCGAACAACAGAACACTGAAGCTTTCTTT
NA 15 TRBJ2-1 TRBV13 NA CASSVGTPGSNEQFF TGTGCCAGCAGCGTAGGGACTCCGGGGTCTAATGAGCAGTTCTTC
NA 12 TRBJ2-1 TRBV9 TRBD2 CASSGGGGEQFF TGTGCCAGCAGCGGCGGGGGAGGGGAGCAGTTCTTC
NA 13 TRBJ1-1 TRBV11-2 NA CASSSGVNTEAFF TGTGCCAGCAGCTCGGGGGTCAACACTGAAGCTTTCTTT
once 15 TRBJ1-2 TRBV28 TRBD1 CASRHTPGQDYGYTF TGTGCCAGCAGGCACACACCGGGACAGGACTATGGCTACACCTTC
once 14 TRBJ2-1 TRBV5-4 NA CASSLISEYNEQFF TGTGCCAGCAGCTTAATCAGCGAGTACAATGAGCAGTTCTTC
NA 14 TRBJ2-5 TRBV19 TRBD1 CASSTRDSQETQYF TGTGCCAGTAGTACCCGGGACAGCCAAGAGACCCAGTACTTC
NA 15 TRBJ2-7 TRBV5-6 TRBD1 CASSVPDRGRYEQYF TGTGCCAGCAGCGTACCTGACAGGGGGCGATACGAGCAGTACTTC
NA 15 TRBJ1-3 TRBV6-5 TRBD1 CASRKTGGPGNTIYF TGTGCCAGCAGGAAGACAGGGGGCCCTGGAAACACCATATATTTT
NA 19 TRBJ2-2 TRBV14 TRBD2 CASSQITPGLAGVDGELFF TGTGCCAGCAGCCAAATAACCCCGGGACTAGCGGGAGTAGACGGGGAGCTGTTTTTT
NA 15 TRBJ2-7 TRBV5-1 NA CASSPGHPFSYEQYF TGCGCCAGCAGCCCGGGACATCCTTTTTCCTACGAGCAGTACTTC
NA 14 TRBJ2-5 TRBV9 NA CASSGGTLQETQYF TGTGCCAGCAGCGGGGGGACTCTCCAAGAGACCCAGTACTTC
NA 14 TRBJ1-1 TRBV2 NA CASSLGAGTTEAFF TGTGCCAGCAGCCTTGGGGCGGGGACCACTGAAGCTTTCTTT
NA 14 TRBJ1-2 TRBV27 TRBD1 CASRSGQGVFGYTF TGTGCCAGCAGATCAGGACAGGGGGTATTTGGCTACACCTTC
NA 13 TRBJ2-7 TRBV12-3/TRBV12-4 NA CASRLTGSYEQYF TGTGCCAGCAGGTTGACTGGGTCCTACGAGCAGTACTTC
NA 14 TRBJ2-7 TRBV4-1 TRBD2 CASSHAGGIYEQYF TGCGCCAGCAGCCATGCGGGGGGAATCTACGAGCAGTACTTC
NA 15 TRBJ2-7 TRBV18 TRBD1 CASSPRQGGADEQYF TGTGCCAGCTCACCCCGACAGGGGGGAGCGGACGAGCAGTACTTC
NA 12 TRBJ1-1 TRBV19 NA CASSAGRTEAFF TGTGCCAGTAGCGCGGGTCGGACTGAAGCTTTCTTT
NA 14 TRBJ2-7 TRBV27 TRBD1 CASSARQGAYEQYF TGTGCCAGCAGTGCCAGACAGGGGGCCTACGAGCAGTACTTC
NA 15 TRBJ2-3 TRBV29-1 TRBD2 CSVGLSGSRSDTQYF TGCAGCGTTGGCCTTAGCGGGAGTAGGTCAGATACGCAGTATTTT
NA 16 TRBJ1-1 TRBV7-6 TRBD1 CASSLQGPHRGTEAFF TGTGCCAGCAGCCTTCAGGGGCCGCACAGGGGGACTGAAGCTTTCTTT
NA 14 TRBJ1-4 TRBV19 TRBD1 CASRTGTVREKLFF TGTGCCAGTAGGACCGGGACAGTTCGTGAAAAACTGTTTTTT
NA 16 TRBJ2-7 TRBV7-2 TRBD2 CASSPLLRTSGYEQYF TGTGCCAGCAGCCCCCTGTTAAGGACTAGCGGCTACGAGCAGTACTTC
NA 14 TRBJ2-1 TRBV29-1 TRBD1 CSVEIRGSYNEQFF TGCAGCGTTGAGATCAGGGGGTCATACAATGAGCAGTTCTTC
NA 15 TRBJ1-1 TRBV28 TRBD1 CASSLPQGARIEAFF TGTGCCAGCAGTTTACCCCAGGGGGCGCGTATTGAAGCTTTCTTT
NA 16 TRBJ1-1 TRBV13 TRBD1 CASSLVRGQGVAEAFF TGTGCCAGCAGCTTAGTCAGGGGACAGGGTGTGGCTGAAGCTTTCTTT
NA 14 TRBJ2-7 TRBV7-9 NA CASSLGDLSYEQYF TGTGCCAGCAGCTTAGGGGACTTAAGCTACGAGCAGTACTTC
few 12 TRBJ2-7 TRBV10-3 TRBD1 CAISESGTGKYF TGTGCCATCAGTGAGTCTGGGACAGGAAAGTACTTC
NA 17 TRBJ2-7 TRBV4-2 TRBD2 CASSPPRGAGASYEQYF TGTGCCAGCAGCCCTCCCCGGGGAGCGGGAGCTTCCTACGAGCAGTACTTC
NA 14 TRBJ1-1 TRBV6-5 TRBD1 CASSSRQGATEAFF TGTGCCAGCAGCTCACGACAGGGGGCAACTGAAGCTTTCTTT
NA 14 TRBJ1-1 TRBV3-1/TRBV3-2 NA CASSQDNVNTEAFF TGTGCCAGCAGCCAAGATAATGTGAACACTGAAGCTTTCTTT
NA 13 TRBJ2-2 TRBV5-4 NA CASSPTDTGELFF TGTGCCAGCAGCCCCACTGACACCGGGGAGCTGTTTTTT
NA 19 TRBJ2-7 TRBV7-5 NA CARSLWPHLREDHSYEQYF TGTGCCAGAAGCTTATGGCCCCACCTGCGGGAGGACCACTCCTACGAGCAGTACTTC
NA 16 TRBJ2-1 TRBV28 TRBD1 CASRRGTGGSYNEQFF TGTGCCAGCAGACGTGGGACAGGGGGCTCCTACAATGAGCAGTTCTTC
NA 18 TRBJ1-6 TRBV3-1/TRBV3-2 NA CASSQDLGLWSYNSPLHF TGTGCCAGCAGCCAAGATCTGGGACTGTGGTCCTATAATTCACCCCTCCACTTT
NA 17 TRBJ2-7 TRBV15 TRBD2 CATSRDHIGGSSYEQYF TGTGCCACCAGCAGAGATCACATCGGGGGGAGCTCCTACGAGCAGTACTTC